This entry concerns a single TCR beta chain. As yet, its antigen is unknown. The CDR3 loop spans 14 amino acids. CDR1 and CDR2 from the germline V gene are SGHRS and YFSETQ. V was shortened by 1 base and J by 7 bases, with 15 bases between the two germline ends. Each replicate PCR on the sorted subsets used 200 ng DNA (around 30,000 T cell genomes). The assay was immunoSEQ multiplex PCR, and TCRdb's table has in-frame clones only and misses some. This sample has around 2.1 million clones; 85% to 95% occur once, and the top ten carry about 1.8%. This sample is drawn from a study of shared clonotypes between healthy human individuals. General observations from the study: Sequencing depth was a factor that was expected to affect clonotype sharing among donors. When naive CD4 clonotypes were compared across a handful of donors, about 4.9% were shared. Memory subsets generally showed lower estimated richness than naive subsets.

Terminally differentiated effector memory CD45RA+ cells were excluded by CCR7 positive selection of CD45RO-negative cells. The chain combines TRBV5-1 with TRBJ2-7, with D possibly being TRBD2 (6 bases). The source material was naive CD8+ T cells from PBMCs. The source of this sequence is a man aged 18-30 years in good health. Some clones in this sample may be carry-over from other donors' samples. This CDR3 reads CASSLRQAAGEQYF. CDR3 sequence (DNA): TGCGCCAGCAGCTTGCGTCAGGCTGCGGGGGAGCAGTACTTC.